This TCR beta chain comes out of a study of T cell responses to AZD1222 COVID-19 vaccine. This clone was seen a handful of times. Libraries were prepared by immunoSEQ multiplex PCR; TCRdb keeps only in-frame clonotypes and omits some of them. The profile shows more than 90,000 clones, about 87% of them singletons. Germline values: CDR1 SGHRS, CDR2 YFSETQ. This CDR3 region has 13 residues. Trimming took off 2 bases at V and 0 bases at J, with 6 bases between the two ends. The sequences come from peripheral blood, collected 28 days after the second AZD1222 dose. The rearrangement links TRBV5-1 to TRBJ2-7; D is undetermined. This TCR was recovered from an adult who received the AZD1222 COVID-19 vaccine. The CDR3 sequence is CASSFLSSYEQYF. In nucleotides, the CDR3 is TGCGCCAGCAGCTTCCTGAGCTCCTACGAGCAGTACTTC.